One sample yielded the 2 T cell receptor beta chains listed below, sequenced in a study of CD8 T cells in ankylosing spondylitis. Study-wide points: Seemingly characteristic of ankylosing spondylitis blood was a TCR beta motif consisting of roughly 8 highly homologous variants.

In TCRdb, the 5' RACE reads were re-called with MiXCR into one record per CDR3 protein. The sample includes some 840,000 distinct CDR3 sequences, about an eighth of them seen just once. For these receptors, no antigen is known. Material: blood, either unsorted or a sorted T cell fraction (not recorded which). The source is a male donor with ankylosing spondylitis.

This clonotype was counted at least ten times. The chain links TRBV20-1 to TRBJ2-3; 11 positions agree with TRBD2. The CDR3 length is 18 residues. CDR1 and CDR2 from the germline V gene are DFQATT and SNEGSKA (reference sequence). V lost 4 bases and J lost 2; bases outside the gene matches: 14. CDR3 sequence reads: CSATRGLAGGPDTDTQYF. In nucleotides, the CDR3 is TGCAGTGCTACCCGGGGGCTAGCGGGAGGTCCTGACACAGATACGCAGTATTTT.

The chain employs TRBV6-1 and TRBJ2-3; TRBD1 aligns across 12 bases. Trimming removed 6 bases from V and 5 bases from J; junction bases left unmatched: 9. Germline V gives CDR1 MNHNS, CDR2 SASEGT. The CDR3 consists of 16 residues. The CDR3 DNA follows: TGTGCCAGCAGGGCTCCGGGACAGGGGGCTGGAGATACGCAGTATTTT. Amino acids: CASRAPGQGAGDTQYF.